This T cell receptor (beta chain) appears in the sequencing data of a study of cytomegalovirus exposure and HLA in healthy donors. A multiplex PCR was run with 60 Vbeta primers and 13 Jbeta primers. Clones were read by immunoSEQ multiplex PCR, and TCRdb kept only the in-frame ones, dropping some. The sample shows about 77,000 clones, 78% of them seen only once. The CDR3 extends over 15 amino acids. V was trimmed by 7 bases and J by 6 bases, leaving 22 bases between them. Per the germline V gene, CDR1 is MDHEN and CDR2 is SYDVKM. All the people who gave samples were healthy bone marrow donors. Donors had nominal health at sampling but likely had unrecorded immune exposures.

This clonotype was obtained from a man aged 35 to 55 in good health and CMV-seronegative. The gene calls are TRBV28 and TRBJ2-7, with D possibly matching TRBD1 (6 bases). The sequenced material came from PBMCs. CDR3 region: CASTSSGRNRVEQYF. CDR3 nucleotide sequence: TGTGCCAGCACCTCCTCCGGTAGAAACAGGGTCGAGCAGTACTTC.